The present T cell receptor beta chain was sequenced within a study of early T cells in non-severe SARS-CoV-2 infection. This clonotype was detected only a few times. Unique molecular identifiers tagged individual cDNA molecules. TCRdb re-called the 5' RACE reads with MiXCR, one entry per CDR3 protein. The sample contains about 83,000 distinct CDR3 sequences, around 9.3% of which appear only once. This CDR3 contains 14 residues. The V and J ends lost 6 bases and 6 bases, in that order; junction bases with no gene match: 6. Germline CDR1 KGHSH, CDR2 LQKENI. The sequencing used whole blood, collected at baseline. The TCR was taken from an adult who was a healthcare worker with PCR-confirmed SARS-CoV-2 infection or an uninfected control (not recorded which). The V and J genes are TRBV18 and TRBJ2-7; 12 bases match TRBD1. The CDR3 DNA sequence: TGTGCCAGCTCCCGAGGGACAGGGGGCTCCGAGCAGTACTTC. Amino acids: CASSRGTGGSEQYF.